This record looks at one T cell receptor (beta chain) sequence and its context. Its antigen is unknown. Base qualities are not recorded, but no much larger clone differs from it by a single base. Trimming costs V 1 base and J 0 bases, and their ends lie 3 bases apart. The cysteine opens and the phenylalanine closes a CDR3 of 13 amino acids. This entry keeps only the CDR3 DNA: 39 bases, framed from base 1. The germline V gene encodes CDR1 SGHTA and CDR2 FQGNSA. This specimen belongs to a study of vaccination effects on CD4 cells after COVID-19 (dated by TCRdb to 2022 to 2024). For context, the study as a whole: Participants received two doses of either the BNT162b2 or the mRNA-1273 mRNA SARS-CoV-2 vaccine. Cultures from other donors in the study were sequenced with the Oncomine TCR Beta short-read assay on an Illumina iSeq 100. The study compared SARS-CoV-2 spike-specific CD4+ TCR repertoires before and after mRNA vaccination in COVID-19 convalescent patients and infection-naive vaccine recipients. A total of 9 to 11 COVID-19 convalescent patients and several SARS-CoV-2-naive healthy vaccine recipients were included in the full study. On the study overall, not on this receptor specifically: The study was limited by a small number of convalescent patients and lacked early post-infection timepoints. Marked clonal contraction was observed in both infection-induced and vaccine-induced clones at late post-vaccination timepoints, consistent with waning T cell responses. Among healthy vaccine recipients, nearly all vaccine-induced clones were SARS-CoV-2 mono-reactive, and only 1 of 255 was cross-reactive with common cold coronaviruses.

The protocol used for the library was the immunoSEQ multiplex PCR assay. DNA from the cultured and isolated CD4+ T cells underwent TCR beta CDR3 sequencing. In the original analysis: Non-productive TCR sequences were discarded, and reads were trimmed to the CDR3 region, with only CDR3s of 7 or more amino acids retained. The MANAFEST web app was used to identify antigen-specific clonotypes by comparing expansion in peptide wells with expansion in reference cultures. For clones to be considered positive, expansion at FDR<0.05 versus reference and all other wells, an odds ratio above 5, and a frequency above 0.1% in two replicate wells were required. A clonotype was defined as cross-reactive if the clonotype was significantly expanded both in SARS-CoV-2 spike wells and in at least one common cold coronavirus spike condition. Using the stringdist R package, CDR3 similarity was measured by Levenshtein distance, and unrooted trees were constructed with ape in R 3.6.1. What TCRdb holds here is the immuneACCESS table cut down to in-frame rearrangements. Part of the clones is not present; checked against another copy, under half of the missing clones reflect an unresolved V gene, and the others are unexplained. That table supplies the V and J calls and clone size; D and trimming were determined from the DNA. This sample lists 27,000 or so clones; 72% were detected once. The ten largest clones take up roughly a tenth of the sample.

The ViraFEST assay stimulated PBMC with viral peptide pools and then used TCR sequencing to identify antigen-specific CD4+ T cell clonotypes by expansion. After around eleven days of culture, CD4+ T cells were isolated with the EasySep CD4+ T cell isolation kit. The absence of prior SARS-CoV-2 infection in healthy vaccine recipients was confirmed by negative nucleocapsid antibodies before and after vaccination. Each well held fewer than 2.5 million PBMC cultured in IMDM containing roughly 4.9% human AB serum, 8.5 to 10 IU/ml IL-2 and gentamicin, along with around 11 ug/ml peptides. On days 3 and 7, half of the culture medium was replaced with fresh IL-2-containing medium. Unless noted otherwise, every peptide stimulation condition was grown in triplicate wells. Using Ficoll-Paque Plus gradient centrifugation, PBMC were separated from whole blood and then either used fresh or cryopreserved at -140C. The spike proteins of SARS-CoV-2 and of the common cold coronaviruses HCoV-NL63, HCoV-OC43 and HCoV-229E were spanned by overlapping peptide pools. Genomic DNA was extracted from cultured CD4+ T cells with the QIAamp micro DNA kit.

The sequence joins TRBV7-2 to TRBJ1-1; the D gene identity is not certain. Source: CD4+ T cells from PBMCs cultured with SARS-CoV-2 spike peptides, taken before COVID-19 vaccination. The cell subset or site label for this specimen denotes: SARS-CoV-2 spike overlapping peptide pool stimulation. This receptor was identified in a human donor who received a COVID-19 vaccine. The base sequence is TGTGCCAGCAGCTTAGACATGAACACTGAAGCTTTCTTT. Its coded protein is CASSLDMNTEAFF.